The sequence of this T cell receptor beta chain was determined in a study of blood T cell repertoires in COVID-19 (dated by TCRdb to between 2020 and 2021). About the study as a whole: ImmuneRACE Cohort 3 recovered participants were defined by two consecutive negative NP/OP PCR tests, healthcare professional clearance, or symptom resolution. Nearly every sample came with metadata listing a de-identified subject ID, COVID-19 status, age in years and sex. Samples from collaborators originated in the United States, Italy and Spain and spanned both the acute and convalescent phases of COVID-19. Samples were obtained from the ongoing ImmuneRACE study (first 160 participants) and from 1,254 subjects provided by 6 global collaborators. The repertoires were released in a freely available public database meant as a resource for research on the immune response to SARS-CoV-2. Deeply sampled blood TCRbeta repertoires from subjects exposed to, actively infected with, or recovered from COVID-19 were included in the dataset. Where available, HLA class I and class II types were taken from metadata supplied by the sample provider and were not determined by assay-based typing. The material from the prospective study consisted of cDNA or gDNA derived from T cells, B-cell-depleted T cells, or PBMCs. Broad study findings and their caveats: Clinical and demographic metadata were provided uncurated, with the amount varying by source and participant.

TCRbeta CDR3 regions were amplified from genomic DNA by means of the immunoSEQ Assay, a bias-controlled multiplex PCR. The study's own analysis went as follows. The number of nucleated cells in each sample was estimated from the amplification of reference gene primers within the assay. Sequence reads were collapsed and filtered to measure the absolute abundance of every unique TCRbeta CDR3 rearrangement. For each sample, productive Simpson clonality was calculated as the square root of Simpson's diversity index over productive rearrangements. TCRdb took over this immuneACCESS table, retaining in-frame rearrangements with V and J assigned. Such tables are incomplete; in checked studies, under half of the missing clones stem from an unresolved V gene, and the remainder is unexplained. V and J calls and clone size follow that table, whereas D and trimming were derived from the DNA. In this sample the table shows some 300,000 clones, around nine tenths of which occur a single time. The ten largest clones add up to 2% to 2.5% of the sample.

Details on this clone: The antigen this receptor binds is unknown. No clone much larger than this one lies a single base away; base qualities are absent.

Participants in the prospective study were aged roughly 18 to 89 years, lived in over 20 United States geographic areas, and enrolled through a virtual design. Cohort assignment in the prospective study relied on participant-reported clinical history from a screening survey and a study questionnaire. In the prospective study, whole blood, serum and a nasopharyngeal or oropharyngeal swab were collected from each participant by mobile phlebotomists. Additional blood draws and questionnaires over an approximately two-month period could optionally be provided by prospective study participants. Blood samples from the prospective study were shipped frozen or at room temperature prior to DNA extraction. This TCR derives from a woman aged 60 to 75 in a cohort exposed to, infected with or recovered from COVID-19 (not recorded which). The material sequenced was PBMCs or T cells enriched from blood (not recorded which).

The DNA is TGTGCCAGCAGTAGAACCCTAGCCCAACCTTCCTACAATGAGCAGTTCTTC. Translated, it reads CASSRTLAQPSYNEQFF. This sequence uses TRBV28 and TRBJ2-1; the D region possibly corresponds to TRBD2 (5 bases align). According to the germline V gene, CDR1 reads MDHEN and CDR2 reads SYDVKM. CDR3 length: 17 amino acids, cysteine to phenylalanine. The CDR3 DNA has 51 bases and is translated from base 1. V and J are truncated by 5 bases and 1 base respectively, leaving an intervening sequence of 18 bases.